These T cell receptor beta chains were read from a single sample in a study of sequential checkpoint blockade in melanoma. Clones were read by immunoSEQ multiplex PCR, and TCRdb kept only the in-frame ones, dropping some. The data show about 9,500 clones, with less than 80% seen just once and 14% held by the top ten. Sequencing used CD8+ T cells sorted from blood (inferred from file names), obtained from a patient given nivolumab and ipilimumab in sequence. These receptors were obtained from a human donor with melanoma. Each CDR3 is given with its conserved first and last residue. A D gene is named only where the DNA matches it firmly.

TGTGCCAGTAGTATGGAACTAGTGGTATGGGATGAGCAGTTCTTC,CASSMELVVWDEQFF,-,15,TRBV19,TRBJ2-1
TGTGCCAGCAGCTTAGGGGGAGATAATGAAAAACTGTTTTTT,CASSLGGDNEKLFF,-,14,TRBV7-8,TRBJ1-4
TGTGCCAGCAGTGAAAGGAGACAGGGATCTGAAGCTTTCTTT,CASSERRQGSEAFF,TRBD1,14,TRBV6-1,TRBJ1-1
TGTGCCAGCAGTGCCTACCTAAGGGGGAATGAGCAGTTCTTC,CASSAYLRGNEQFF,-,14,TRBV2,TRBJ2-1
TGTGCCAGCAGCCAACGTAGCGGGACCTACCAAGAGACCCAGTACTTC,CASSQRSGTYQETQYF,TRBD2,16,TRBV11-2,TRBJ2-5
TGTGCCAGCAGTTTAGGAGGCGAGCAGTACTTC,CASSLGGEQYF,-,11,TRBV27,TRBJ2-7
TGTGCCAGCAGTTTAAGTCAGGGGAGTCAGCCCCAGCATTTT,CASSLSQGSQPQHF,-,14,TRBV27,TRBJ1-5
TGTGCCAGCAGACCTCGCGGGGCGGGAAATGAAAAACTGTTTTTT,CASRPRGAGNEKLFF,-,15,TRBV6-6,TRBJ1-4
TGCGCCAGCAGCTCCGGGACTAGTAAGGGCAATGAGCAGTTCTTC,CASSSGTSKGNEQFF,TRBD2,15,TRBV4-1,TRBJ2-1
TGCGCCAGCAGTGGAGTTGGGACTCCGAACACCGGGGAGCTGTTTTTT,CASSGVGTPNTGELFF,-,16,TRBV10-2,TRBJ2-2